This TCR beta chain was captured by sequencing in a study of long-term antiretroviral therapy in people with HIV. The CDR3 is made up of 14 amino acids. Germline trimming cut 4 bases from V and 4 bases from J; bases unmatched to any gene: 3. Germline lookup yields CDR1 LGHNA and CDR2 YNFKEQ. A v3.0 immunoSEQ assay was performed at survey level. 40,000-50,000 T-cell genomes per sample were the sequencing target. The repertoire was sequenced with immunoSEQ multiplex PCR; TCRdb's copy has only in-frame clones and lacks some. The sample shows tens of thousands of clones, 70% to 90% of them seen only once. As regards this clone: Its target is unknown.

Regarding the study as a whole: Blood collection from about 2003 to 2018 possibly occurred under older ART regimens. Transplant-donor-level diversity was not reached after ART, though diversity increased. Clones that had undergone expansion before ART dominated the repertoire at all time points.

The chain has TRBV4-2 and TRBJ2-5, with 10 bases aligning to TRBD1. Here the sequenced sample was unsorted PBMCs, taken 0.8 years before starting antiretroviral therapy. This clonotype was sampled from a young man with HIV. The CDR3, as DNA: TGTGCCAGCAGCCTAAGGGACAGGGGAGAGACCCAGTACTTC. It specifies CASSLRDRGETQYF.